What follows is one T cell receptor (beta chain) and its context. Its antigen is unknown. Treatment reported: roughly 19 received Ad26.COV2.S at low or high dose, single or two shots; several received placebo; per-sample allocation not given. Sampling happened 63 days after the first vaccine or placebo injection. The table came from immunoSEQ multiplex PCR; TCRdb's copy has only in-frame clones and leaves some out. In the table there are about 680,000 clones, around 89% of which are singletons. Germline loops: CDR1 SGHVS, CDR2 FQNEAQ. The length of the CDR3 is 14 residues. V dropped 1 base and J dropped 8 bases, with 12 bases sitting between them. This specimen comes from a study of Ad26.COV2.S vaccination and SARS-CoV-2 variants. Study-wide results and caveats: Reported findings describe substantial breadth in spike-specific CD8+ and CD4+ T cell responses following vaccination.

Sequencing was performed on peripheral blood, taken in a trial of Ad26.COV2.S vaccine versus placebo. This clonotype was sampled from a person between 18 and 65 years old who received the Ad26.COV2.S COVID-19 vaccine or a placebo. V gene TRBV7-8 combines with J gene TRBJ2-1, with a possible D match to TRBD2 (6 bases). CDR3 nucleotide sequence: TGTGCCAGCAGCTTAGAAACTGGAGGGGATGAGCAGTTCTTC. Translation gives CASSLETGGDEQFF.